This entry lists 27 T cell receptor beta chains sequenced from one sample in a study of blood T cell repertoires in COVID-19. Sequencing was performed with immunoSEQ multiplex PCR; in TCRdb, only in-frame clones are kept and a portion is missing. Here the sample spans about 120,000 clones, 75% to 80% being singletons. The sample was peripheral blood. The receptor source for this set is a human donor in a cohort sampled during active COVID-19.

V usage is TRBV5-1 and J usage is TRBJ1-1; 7 bases are shared with TRBD1. The CDR3 runs 14 residues. J was trimmed by 5 bases and V by 2 bases; bases with no gene match: 6. Germline V gene sequence: CDR1 SGHRS, CDR2 YFSETQ. CDR3 nucleotides: TGCGCCAGCAGCTTACAGGGGCTTGGGACTGAAGCTTTCTTT. Encoded protein: CASSLQGLGTEAFF.

This chain links TRBV30 with TRBJ2-7, with 7 bases aligning to TRBD1. Trimming took 3 bases from V and 0 from J; bases not matched to a gene: 5. The CDR3 runs 14 residues. CDR1 is GTSNPN and CDR2 is SVGIG in the germline V gene (reference sequence). CDR3 bases: TGTGCCTGGAGAGACAGGGCCAACTCCTACGAGCAGTACTTC. As protein: CAWRDRANSYEQYF.

This chain uses TRBV7-3 with TRBJ1-2; D perhaps matches TRBD1 (5 bases). V dropped 5 bases and J dropped 3 bases, with 19 bases sitting between them. CDR1 SGHTA and CDR2 FQGTGA come from the germline V gene. The CDR3 is 16 residues long. This chain's CDR3 is CASSALADRPYYGYTF. Written as DNA, the CDR3 is TGTGCCAGCAGCGCCCTGGCCGACAGACCTTACTATGGCTACACCTTC.

The chain links TRBV4-1 to TRBJ2-7; 8 bases are a match to TRBD2. V was clipped by 4 bases and J by 7 bases; unmatched bases: 0. Per the germline V gene, CDR1 is MGHRA and CDR2 is YSYEKL. The CDR3 runs 11 residues. DNA of the CDR3: TGCGCCAGCAGCCTAGCGGGGGAGCAGTACTTC. Encoded protein: CASSLAGEQYF.

This clone has more than one count but fewer than ten. The chain links TRBV27 to TRBJ1-6; D might be TRBD1 (5 bases). V was shortened by 0 bases and J by 8 bases, with 8 bases between the two germline ends. The CDR3 is 14 amino acids. Germline V gene sequence: CDR1 MNHEY, CDR2 SMNVEV (reference sequence). The CDR3 loop reads CASSLSGDDSPLHF. The CDR3 coding sequence is TGTGCCAGCAGTTTATCAGGGGATGATTCACCCCTCCACTTT.

The V call is TRBV4-1, the J call TRBJ1-2, with 10 nucleotides matching TRBD1. Germline V gene lookup returns CDR1 MGHRA and CDR2 YSYEKL. This CDR3 is built from 14 residues. Trimming cost V 3 bases and J 8 bases; bases outside gene matches: 6. CDR3 coding DNA: TGCGCCAGCAGCCAGGGGACAGGGGCGGACGGCTACACCTTC. Translated, it gives CASSQGTGADGYTF.

Only a few counts were recorded for this clone. The V and J genes are TRBV2 and TRBJ1-5, with D perhaps matching TRBD1 (6 bases). The CDR3 is 17 amino acids. Looked up from germline, CDR1 is SNHLY and CDR2 is FYNNEI. Trimming removed 0 bases from V and 0 bases from J, with 12 bases in between. The CDR3 DNA sequence: TGTGCCAGCAGTGAAGCCGAGGACAGTTATAGCAATCAGCCCCAGCATTTT. This translates into CASSEAEDSYSNQPQHF.

The chain carries TRBV5-1 and TRBJ1-1; D might be TRBD1 (6 bases). Germline V gene sequence: CDR1 SGHRS, CDR2 YFSETQ. V was cut by 1 base and J by 4 bases, with 8 bases left in between. The CDR3 sequence is 13 residues long. CDR3 residues: CASSLRGGTEAFF. The CDR3 DNA sequence: TGCGCCAGCAGCTTGCGAGGGGGCACTGAAGCTTTCTTT.

This clone was seen a few times. The V and J genes are TRBV7-2 and TRBJ1-2; no reliable D call. Trimming cost V 2 bases and J 1 base, with 11 bases left between them. CDR3 length: 15 amino acids. CDR1 SGHTA and CDR2 FQGNSA come from the germline V gene. This CDR3 reads CASSLPGGSNYGYTF. In DNA form, the CDR3 reads TGTGCCAGCAGCTTACCTGGAGGGAGTAACTATGGCTACACCTTC. The full variable domain, rest sourced from reference TRBV7-2 and TRBJ1-2, is GAGVSQSPSNKVTEKGKDVELRCDPISGHTALYWYRQSLGQGLEFLIYFQGNSAPDKSGLPSDRFSAERTGGSVSTLTIQRTQQEDSAVYLCASSLPGGSNYGYTFGSGTRLTVV.

The chain combines TRBV4-1 with TRBJ2-2; TRBD2 matches at 10 bases. Looked up from germline, CDR1 is MGHRA and CDR2 is YSYEKL. The CDR3 covers 15 residues. J gave up 6 bases and V 4 bases, and 5 bases lay outside the gene matches. The CDR3: CASSRTAGGPGELFF. In DNA form, the CDR3 reads TGCGCCAGCAGCCGAACAGCGGGGGGGCCCGGGGAGCTGTTTTTT.

This rearrangement joins TRBV7-9 to TRBJ2-3; 14 bases agree with TRBD2. Looked up from germline, CDR1 is SEHNR and CDR2 is FQNEAQ (reference sequence). There are 17 residues in the CDR3. The junction had 8 bases not matched to a gene; V was cut back by 6 bases and J by 3 bases. The DNA for the CDR3 is TGTGCCAGCAGTCTAGGGACTAGCGGGGGCCAGACAGATACGCAGTATTTT. This gives the protein CASSLGTSGGQTDTQYF.

J is TRBJ2-7 and V is TRBV5-1, with TRBD1 matching over 7 bases. V lost 4 bases to trimming and J lost 0 bases; unmatched junction nucleotides: 10. The germline CDR1 and CDR2 sequences are SGHRS and YFSETQ. This CDR3 contains 16 residues. The CDR3 sequence is CASSPLRQGASYEQYF. The CDR3 DNA sequence: TGCGCCAGCAGCCCCCTTCGACAGGGAGCCTCCTACGAGCAGTACTTC.

A few counts support this clone. The V gene is TRBV7-8, the J gene TRBJ2-7; possible D gene TRBD1, 6 bases. This CDR3 is built from 15 residues. V lost 4 bases and J lost 6, with 19 bases in between. Looked up from germline, CDR1 is SGHVS and CDR2 is FQNEAQ. CDR3 nucleotides: TGTGCCAGCAGCTCCCCCGAAGGCGCAGGGGTCGAGCAGTACTTC. Encoded protein: CASSSPEGAGVEQYF.

The chain carries TRBV19 and TRBJ1-3; possible D gene TRBD1, 6 bases. This CDR3 is built from 16 residues. Trimming left V 6 bases short and J 2 bases short, with 17 bases between. Germline loops: CDR1 LNHDA, CDR2 SQIVND (reference sequence). The CDR3 loop is CASRNLQGKPGNTIYF. Written as DNA, the CDR3 is TGTGCCAGTAGAAACCTACAGGGAAAGCCTGGAAACACCATATATTTT.

This clone came up a few times. The chain links TRBV28 to TRBJ1-1; D gene ambiguous. The CDR3 loop spans 14 amino acids. Germline CDR1 reads MDHEN; CDR2 reads SYDVKM. V was clipped by 6 bases and J by 0 bases, with 11 bases between them. CDR3 nucleotide sequence: TGTGCCAGCAGCTTCTCCGACATGAACACTGAAGCTTTCTTT. The encoded protein is CASSFSDMNTEAFF.

The CDR3 is CASTQGRGPYEQYF. CDR3 DNA sequence: TGTGCCAGTACCCAGGGGAGAGGACCCTACGAGCAGTACTTC. The rearrangement joins TRBV19 to TRBJ2-7, with D possibly matching TRBD1 (6 bases). This CDR3 comprises 14 residues. Germline V gene lookup returns CDR1 LNHDA and CDR2 SQIVND (reference sequence). The V end lost 7 bases, the J end lost 2 bases, and 15 bases lay between the germline ends.

This sequence joins TRBV12-3 or TRBV12-4 and TRBJ2-5, with 13 nucleotides matching TRBD2. This CDR3 region has 13 residues. The trim removed 6 bases at V and 12 bases at J, leaving 7 bases unmatched. The CDR3 loop is CASRSGLAGSKYF. DNA of the CDR3: TGTGCCAGCAGGTCGGGACTAGCGGGGTCCAAGTACTTC.

The J gene is TRBJ1-1, the V gene TRBV9; tentative D call: TRBD1 (5 bases). Germline values: CDR1 SGDLS, CDR2 YYNGEE. Trimming took 6 bases from V and 4 from J, leaving 13 bases between them. The CDR3 spans 13 residues. The CDR3 nucleotides are TGTGCCAGCACCGCGCCGGGGGGCACTGAAGCTTTCTTT. Translated, it gives CASTAPGGTEAFF.

J is TRBJ2-7 and V is TRBV29-1; 7 nucleotides match TRBD1. The CDR3 spans 12 residues. J lost 2 bases, V lost 7 bases, and 5 bases had no gene match. Germline V gene data show CDR1 as SQVTM and CDR2 as ANQGSEA. CDR3 residues: CSARDSAYEQYF. CDR3 in DNA: TGCAGCGCCCGGGACAGTGCCTACGAGCAGTACTTC.

The chain carries TRBV5-4 and TRBJ2-7; TRBD1 matches at 8 bases. Germline values: CDR1 SGHNT, CDR2 YYREEE (reference sequence). The J segment lost 3 bases and the V segment lost 4 bases, leaving 12 bases of the junction unmatched. CDR3 length: 16 residues. The CDR3 DNA follows: TGTGCCAGCAGCCTAGAAGCAGGGGGCGCCTTCTACGAGCAGTACTTC. It encodes CASSLEAGGAFYEQYF.

For the CDR3, the DNA is TGCGCCAGCAGCCAAACGCGGGGGGGGTCCTATAATTCACCCCTCCACTTT. Translation: CASSQTRGGSYNSPLHF. J is TRBJ1-6 and V is TRBV4-1, with a possible D match to TRBD1 (5 bases). V gave up 2 bases and J gave up 1 base, with 12 bases separating them. The CDR3 loop spans 17 amino acids. Per the germline V gene, CDR1 is MGHRA and CDR2 is YSYEKL.

The chain couples TRBV5-5 to TRBJ2-2, with TRBD2 identical over 10 bases. The V gene end was trimmed by 9 bases and the J gene end by 4 bases; junction bases not matched to a gene: 9. CDR1 and CDR2 (germline): SGHKS, YYEKEE (reference sequence). The CDR3 covers 15 residues. The chain's CDR3 is CATAGLAATTGELFF. In DNA form, the CDR3 reads TGTGCCACCGCCGGACTAGCGGCAACCACCGGGGAGCTGTTTTTT.

This clone was found a few times. This chain uses TRBV6-2 or TRBV6-3 with TRBJ1-2, with D maybe TRBD1 (6 bases). V dropped 5 bases and J dropped 5 bases, with 9 bases sitting between them. This CDR3 region has 12 residues. Germline V gene data show CDR1 as MNHEY and CDR2 as SVGEGT. CDR3: CASSQGLYGYTF. For the CDR3, the DNA is TGTGCCAGCAGTCAGGGGCTATATGGCTACACCTTC.

The chain uses TRBV28 and TRBJ2-7; D ambiguous. Trimming cost V 1 base and J 2 bases, with 9 bases left between them. This CDR3 comprises 14 residues. CDR1 and CDR2 from the germline V gene are MDHEN and SYDVKM. The CDR3 reads CASSLFRVAYEQYF. CDR3 nucleotide sequence: TGTGCCAGCAGTTTATTCCGGGTCGCCTACGAGCAGTACTTC.

This clone is a singleton in its sample. The rearrangement links TRBV6-4 to TRBJ1-4, with TRBD1 matching over 7 bases. This CDR3 spans 14 amino acids. Per the germline V gene, CDR1 is MRHNA and CDR2 is SNTAGT. V lost 5 bases, J lost 5 bases, and 5 bases stayed unmatched. CDR3 region: CASSRDSENEKLFF. The CDR3 DNA reads TGTGCCAGCAGTCGGGACAGCGAGAATGAAAAACTGTTTTTT.

This clone was counted a single time. V usage is TRBV5-1 and J usage is TRBJ2-7; 9 bases agree with TRBD1. From germline, CDR1 is SGHRS and CDR2 YFSETQ. CDR3 length: 15 residues. V was pared by 2 bases and J by 5 bases, with 8 bases of the junction left unmatched. The CDR3 protein is CASSFAGQGFHEQYF. The CDR3, as DNA: TGCGCCAGCAGCTTCGCGGGACAGGGTTTCCACGAGCAGTACTTC.

The CDR3 DNA reads TGTGCCAGCAGTTTGGGGACAGGGGATTCACCCCTCCACTTT. Its protein product is CASSLGTGDSPLHF. The chain employs TRBV7-3 and TRBJ1-6; 10 bases line up with TRBD1. Trimming removed 6 bases from V and 8 bases from J; junction bases left unmatched: 4. Germline CDR1 reads SGHTA; CDR2 reads FQGTGA. The CDR3 has 14 amino acids. The whole variable domain, remainder taken from reference TRBV7-3 and TRBJ1-6, is GAGVSQTPSNKVTEKGKYVELRCDPISGHTALYWYRQSLGQGPEFLIYFQGTGAADDSGLPNDRFFAVRPEGSVSTLKIQRTERGDSAVYLCASSLGTGDSPLHFGNGTRLTVT.